One sample yielded the 27 T cell receptor beta chains listed below, sequenced in a study of cytotoxic CD8 clonotypes in ibrutinib-treated CLL. This table comes from immunoSEQ multiplex PCR, and its TCRdb copy is limited to in-frame clones, with some not included. This sample has over 65,000 clones, with approximately 70% found just once. Source: PBMCs, taken after 12 months of ibrutinib treatment. These receptors were collected from a human donor with chronic lymphocytic leukemia.

The V and J genes are TRBV30 and TRBJ1-6, with D unclear. CDR3 length equals 15 residues. Germline V lookup: CDR1 GTSNPN, CDR2 SVGIG (reference sequence). V lost 0 bases and J lost 9, with 15 bases in between. The DNA of the CDR3 is TGTGCCTGGAGTGTAAGGTCCCGATTTAGTTCACCCCTCCACTTT. Residues: CAWSVRSRFSSPLHF.

This chain joins TRBV19 and TRBJ1-5; TRBD1 matches 7 bases. J gave up 9 bases and V 4 bases, and 3 bases lay outside the gene matches. CDR3 length: 12 residues. Germline loops: CDR1 LNHDA, CDR2 SQIVND (reference sequence). The CDR3 DNA follows: TGTGCCAGTAGTACACAGGGGCTGCCCCAGCATTTT. This encodes CASSTQGLPQHF.

V and J are TRBV11-2 and TRBJ2-7; D perhaps matches TRBD1 (6 bases). Germline V gives CDR1 SGHAT, CDR2 FQNNGV. V was shortened by 5 bases and J by 0 bases, with 11 bases between the two germline ends. This CDR3 is 14 amino acids long. In nucleotides, the CDR3 is TGTGCCAGCAGCCGTTTGGGGGCCTCCTACGAGCAGTACTTC. Translation gives CASSRLGASYEQYF.

This clone was detected a few times. The chain couples TRBV6-6 to TRBJ2-2, with D perhaps given as TRBD1 or TRBD2 (5 bases each). Trimming shortened V by 6 bases and J by 2 bases, and 16 bases separated the two germline ends. CDR1 is MNHNY, CDR2 SVGAGI, per germline (reference sequence). The CDR3 covers 16 residues. CDR3 bases: TGTGCCAGCAGACCCCAGGGAGACGACAACACCGGGGAGCTGTTTTTT. Translation gives CASRPQGDDNTGELFF.

This clone has a single count. The chain carries TRBV9 and TRBJ2-2, with D uncertain. The CDR3 runs to 16 residues. Trimming took 0 bases from V and 0 from J, leaving 9 bases between them. In germline, CDR1 is SGDLS, CDR2 YYNGEE. CDR3 region: CASSVGVGSNTGELFF. CDR3 in DNA: TGTGCCAGCAGCGTAGGGGTGGGCTCGAACACCGGGGAGCTGTTTTTT.

The chain recombines TRBV11-3 with TRBJ1-1, with no clear D. V gave up 1 base and J gave up 3 bases, with 12 bases separating them. The CDR3 sequence is 15 residues long. CDR1 is SGHNT and CDR2 is YENEEA in the germline V gene. CDR3 sequence (DNA): TGTGCCAGCAGCTTAGGAGGCGCCGAGGACACTGAAGCTTTCTTT. Amino acid sequence: CASSLGGAEDTEAFF. The full variable domain, completed using reference TRBV11-3 and TRBJ1-1, is EAGVVQSPRYKIIEKKQPVAFWCNPISGHNTLYWYLQNLGQGPELLIRYENEEAVDDSQLPKDRFSAERLKGVDSTLKIQPAELGDSAVYLCASSLGGAEDTEAFFGQGTRLTVV.

The CDR3 DNA follows: TGTGCCAGCAGTGAGGGGGCCGGGACAGGGGACTCACCCCTCCACTTT. The encoded protein is CASSEGAGTGDSPLHF. V and J are TRBV6-1 and TRBJ1-6; 10 positions match TRBD1. The CDR3 is 16 residues long. V lost 3 bases, J lost 10 bases, and 9 bases stayed unmatched. Germline assignment: CDR1 MNHNS and CDR2 SASEGT.

V usage is TRBV9 and J usage is TRBJ2-3; TRBD1 matches at 9 bases. This CDR3 is 15 amino acids long. Looked up from germline, CDR1 is SGDLS and CDR2 is YYNGEE. V shed 2 bases and J 3 bases; nucleotides not matched to a gene: 4. CDR3 sequence (DNA): TGTGCCAGCAGCGTCGCCGGGACAGGGACAGATACGCAGTATTTT. Translation: CASSVAGTGTDTQYF.

The chain joins TRBV7-3 to TRBJ2-3, with D perhaps TRBD1 (6 bases). Germline assignment: CDR1 SGHTA and CDR2 FQGTGA. The length of the CDR3 is 13 residues. Trimming shortened V by 4 bases and J by 8 bases, and 13 bases separated the two germline ends. The CDR3 here is CASSSSIGGTQYF. The CDR3 coding sequence is TGTGCCAGCAGCTCTAGTATAGGGGGTACGCAGTATTTT.

The V call is TRBV10-1, the J call TRBJ2-3; no reliable D call. The CDR3 has 13 amino acids. Per the germline V gene, CDR1 is WNHNN and CDR2 is SYGVQD (reference sequence). Trimming cost V 0 bases and J 2 bases, with 3 bases left between them. CDR3 DNA sequence: TGCGCCAGCAGTGAGTCACACACAGATACGCAGTATTTT. It encodes CASSESHTDTQYF.

V gene TRBV29-1 combines with J gene TRBJ2-1, with D uncertain. V was cut by 2 bases and J by 4 bases, with 12 bases left in between. From germline, CDR1 is SQVTM and CDR2 ANQGSEA. This CDR3 comprises 14 residues. The CDR3 here is CSVESPVTYNEQFF. CDR3 bases: TGCAGCGTTGAATCCCCCGTAACTTACAATGAGCAGTTCTTC.

The chain couples TRBV11-2 to TRBJ2-2; D remains unclear. Germline-derived CDR1 and CDR2 are SGHAT and FQNNGV. Trimming left V 5 bases short and J 3 bases short, with 4 bases between. CDR3 length: 12 residues. The CDR3 DNA is TGTGCCAGCAGCAAATACACCGGGGAGCTGTTTTTT. Amino acid sequence: CASSKYTGELFF.

The chain has TRBV5-6 and TRBJ2-3, with TRBD1 as a possible D gene (6 bases). The length of the CDR3 is 14 residues. V was shortened by 1 base and J by 5 bases, with 11 bases between the two germline ends. CDR1 is SGHDT, CDR2 YYEEEE, per germline. Written as DNA, the CDR3 is TGTGCCAGCAGCTTGACGCAGGGGAAAGATACGCAGTATTTT. It codes for CASSLTQGKDTQYF. Using reference TRBV5-6 and TRBJ2-3 for the parts outside the CDR3, the full variable domain is DAGVTQSPTHLIKTRGQQVTLRCSPKSGHDTVSWYQQALGQGPQFIFQYYEEEERQRGNFPDRFSGHQFPNYSSELNVNALLLGDSALYLCASSLTQGKDTQYFGPGTRLTVL.

The rearrangement uses TRBV12-2 and TRBJ1-1; the tabulated D call, TRBD1, remains unverified against the DNA. TRBV12-2 is designated a pseudogene. This CDR3 is 15 amino acids long. CDR3 nucleotide sequence: TGTGCAAGTCGCTTAGCAGCCAGGGAGAACACTGAAGCTTTCTTT. This gives the protein CASRLAARENTEAFF.

The chain has TRBV7-3 and TRBJ2-3; weak D call: TRBD1 (5 bases). Trimming removed 0 bases from V and 1 base from J, with 11 bases in between. The CDR3 is 16 residues long. Germline-derived CDR1 and CDR2 are SGHTA and FQGTGA. CDR3 sequence (DNA): TGTGCCAGCAGCTTAACGACGGGCAGGGGCACAGATACGCAGTATTTT. It yields the protein CASSLTTGRGTDTQYF.

The chain links TRBV25-1 to TRBJ2-1; maybe TRBD1 (6 bases). The CDR3 contains 14 residues. V was cut by 5 bases and J by 4 bases, with 12 bases left in between. Germline values: CDR1 MGHDK, CDR2 SYGVNS. CDR3 DNA: TGTGCCAGCAGTCGGCAGGGGATATACAATGAGCAGTTCTTC. Translation: CASSRQGIYNEQFF.

The chain recombines TRBV5-1 with TRBJ2-3; D could derive from TRBD1 or TRBD2 (6 bases each). Germline V lookup: CDR1 SGHRS, CDR2 YFSETQ. The CDR3 contains 17 residues. V lost 4 bases, J lost 9 bases, and 27 bases lay in between. CDR3: CASSRGTGVAEANTQYF. The CDR3 nucleotides read TGCGCCAGCAGCAGGGGGACTGGGGTTGCGGAGGCGAACACGCAGTATTTT. Looking up the rest from reference TRBV5-1 and TRBJ2-3 gives the full variable domain: KAGVTQTPRYLIKTRGQQVTLSCSPISGHRSVSWYQQTPGQGLQFLFEYFSETQRNKGNFPGRFSGRQFSNSRSEMNVSTLELGDSALYLCASSRGTGVAEANTQYFGPGTRLTVL.

This clone has just a few counts. The rearrangement joins TRBV28 to TRBJ2-7, with D tentatively TRBD1 or TRBD2 (7 bases each). Germline-derived CDR1 and CDR2 are MDHEN and SYDVKM. This CDR3 spans 15 amino acids. V was pared by 2 bases and J by 5 bases, with 16 bases between. CDR3 nucleotides: TGTGCCAGCAGTTTACTGGGAGGGGGCAGAAACGAGCAGTACTTC. Translation: CASSLLGGGRNEQYF.

The CDR3 loop reads CASSEGGGRPREQYF. The CDR3 DNA reads as TGTGCCAGCAGCGAGGGAGGGGGTCGGCCCCGCGAGCAGTACTTC. The chain couples TRBV9 to TRBJ2-7, with D possibly being TRBD2 (7 bases). The CDR3 sequence is 15 residues long. Germline V gene data show CDR1 as SGDLS and CDR2 as YYNGEE. Trimming removed 3 bases from V and 6 bases from J, with 19 bases in between.

The CDR3 reads CASSQDFGPSASTDTQYF. The CDR3 nucleotides read TGCGCCAGCAGCCAAGATTTTGGTCCTAGCGCTAGCACAGATACGCAGTATTTT. The V and J genes are TRBV4-3 and TRBJ2-3; weak D call: TRBD2 (6 bases). CDR1 is LGHNA and CDR2 is YSLEER in the germline V gene. V lost 0 bases and J 0 bases, leaving 16 bases between the germline ends. This CDR3 is 18 amino acids long.

V gene TRBV9 combines with J gene TRBJ1-1; the D gene is possibly TRBD1 (5 bases). CDR1 is SGDLS and CDR2 is YYNGEE in the germline V gene. The CDR3 is 18 residues long. V was clipped by 0 bases and J by 0 bases, with 18 bases between them. CDR3 in DNA: TGTGCCAGCAGCGTAGGATTTGCGGACTCAGGGATGAACACTGAAGCTTTCTTT. Amino acid sequence: CASSVGFADSGMNTEAFF.

This chain's CDR3 is CAWRGQVDSPLHF. CDR3 nucleotides: TGTGCCTGGAGAGGGCAGGTCGATTCACCCCTCCACTTT. The genes are TRBV30 and TRBJ1-6, with D hard to call. The CDR3 is made up of 13 amino acids. Germline V CDR1 and CDR2: GTSNPN, SVGIG (reference sequence). V lost 3 bases, J lost 8 bases, and 11 bases lay in between.

This clone was seen only a few times. The rearrangement uses TRBV4-2 and TRBJ2-1; D ambiguous. V lost 1 base, J lost 2 bases, and 3 bases lay in between. The CDR3 spans 13 residues. Germline-derived CDR1 and CDR2 are LGHNA and YNFKEQ. The CDR3 DNA reads as TGTGCCAGCAGCCAAGGAACCTACAATGAGCAGTTCTTC. This sequence encodes CASSQGTYNEQFF.

The chain links TRBV11-3 to TRBJ2-5; 7 nucleotides agree with TRBD1. The CDR3 is 14 amino acids. V lost 5 bases and J lost 2; bases outside the gene matches: 5. Germline CDR1 reads SGHNT; CDR2 reads YENEEA. This CDR3 is CASSRGQPQETQYF. The CDR3 nucleotides read TGTGCCAGCAGCCGGGGACAGCCGCAAGAGACCCAGTACTTC.

The count of this clone is one. This rearrangement joins TRBV4-3 to TRBJ2-1; 12 positions match TRBD2. The germline V gene encodes CDR1 LGHNA and CDR2 YSLEER. This CDR3 is 16 amino acids long. With 4 bases clipped from V and 5 bases from J, the junction kept 6 bases outside the gene matches. In DNA, the CDR3 is TGCGCCAGCAGCCGCCCGGGACTAGCGGGTAACAATGAGCAGTTCTTC. Translated: CASSRPGLAGNNEQFF.

The chain uses TRBV5-1 and TRBJ2-2; D may be TRBD1 (6 bases). The V end lost 5 bases, the J end lost 0 bases, and 14 bases lay between the germline ends. CDR1 is SGHRS and CDR2 is YFSETQ in the germline V gene. CDR3 size: 16 residues. CDR3 bases: TGCGCCAGCAGTCCTGTTGGGACAACGAACACCGGGGAGCTGTTTTTT. Its translation is CASSPVGTTNTGELFF.

The chain couples TRBV7-9 to TRBJ1-2; 12 bases are a match to TRBD1. The ends lost 4 bases at V and 7 bases at J; junction bases unmatched: 7. The CDR3 length is 15 residues. Germline V gene sequence: CDR1 SEHNR, CDR2 FQNEAQ (reference sequence). The CDR3 nucleotides read TGTGCCAGCAGCTCTCCGGGACAGGGGGCGCCTGGCTACACCTTC. This codes for CASSSPGQGAPGYTF.